These T cell receptor beta chains were read from a single sample in a study of radiation and T cells in renal cell carcinoma. Libraries were prepared by immunoSEQ multiplex PCR; TCRdb keeps only in-frame clonotypes and omits some of them. The table shows tens of thousands of clones, with approximately 83% occurring only once. The starting material was blood, obtained from a patient whose treatment included radiotherapy and nephrectomy. These receptors were obtained from a woman aged 45-65 years with renal cell carcinoma. CDR3s include the opening cysteine and the closing phenylalanine or tryptophan.

TRBV7-2	TRBJ2-7	CASSPDYEQYF
TRBV6-5	TRBJ1-1	CASSPLSGTEAFF
TRBV7-2	TRBJ2-4	CASSLAGPLGAKNIQYF
TRBV7-2	TRBJ2-3	CASSIAGASTDTQYF
TRBV18	TRBJ2-7	CASSPLRETYEQYF
TRBV6-5	TRBJ1-1	CASRLKVENTEAFF
TRBV4-3	TRBJ1-1	CASSQVIFGLSGTEAFF
TRBV6-5	TRBJ1-1	CASSSRQVMNTEAFF
TRBV19	TRBJ2-1	CASSPRGGPRPYNEQFF
TRBV6-6	TRBJ2-7	CASSYLQGEQYF
TRBV4-3	TRBJ1-2	CASSQGFGQGKRYTF
TRBV15	TRBJ2-5	CATSRSDREETQYF
TRBV19	TRBJ2-7	CASSLGPPYEQYF
TRBV5-1	TRBJ2-3	CASSLGLSTDTQYF
TRBV6-6	TRBJ1-6	CASSEQGPDNSPLHF
TRBV7-7	TRBJ2-7	CASSPSCGRVSYEQYF
TRBV7-8	TRBJ1-2	CASSLPDRIRYTF